The source of this T cell receptor beta chain is a study of T cell repertoires in cytomegalovirus infection. Study results and caveats: HLA-C-restricted TCR beta clonotypes specific for CMV led the ex vivo response.

Germline-derived CDR1 and CDR2 are MNHEY and SMNVEV (reference sequence). The CDR3 spans 16 residues. Trimming took off 4 bases at V and 0 bases at J, with 13 bases between the two ends. Comment on this clonotype: Its cognate antigen is unknown.

TCRdb passed the reads through MiXCR, listing each CDR3 protein once. This repertoire shows about 900,000 distinct CDR3 sequences, about 33% found once; its top ten account for over 10%. This material consisted of cultured CD8+ T cells from PBMCs, taken from culture after CMV antigen stimulation. This chain joins TRBV27 and TRBJ1-3; weak D call: TRBD1 (6 bases). The receptor was derived from a human donor in good health (CMV status not recorded). Some clones in this sample may be carry-over from other donors' samples. DNA for the CDR3: TGTGCCAGCAGTTCTGGACAGCCGCGCTCTGGAAACACCATATATTTT. This translates into CASSSGQPRSGNTIYF.